This entry lists 29 T cell receptor beta chains sequenced from one sample in a study of vaccination effects on CD4 cells after COVID-19. These TCRs' antigens remain unknown. Antigen-specific CD4+ T cells expanded by the ViraFEST assay with viral peptide pools were then sequenced. Following an approximately 11-day culture, CD4+ T cells were purified. BNT162b2 vaccine or mRNA-1273 vaccine was given to participants in two doses. Sequencing was performed with immunoSEQ multiplex PCR; in TCRdb, only in-frame clones are kept and a portion is missing. The table has about 27,000 clones, around four fifths seen once. Sequencing used CD4+ T cells from PBMCs cultured with HCoV-NL63 spike peptides, obtained after COVID-19 vaccination. These receptors were collected from a human donor who received a COVID-19 vaccine. Some clones in this sample may be carry-over from other donors' samples.

This sequence joins TRBV7-8 and TRBJ2-5; tentative D call: TRBD2 (7 bases). The CDR3 is made up of 16 amino acids. With 1 base removed from V and 1 base from J, the gap between germline ends came to 13 bases. Germline V gives CDR1 SGHVS, CDR2 FQNEAQ. The CDR3 spells CASSLGAGAPQETQYF. The DNA for the CDR3 is TGTGCCAGCAGCTTAGGGGCGGGGGCCCCCCAAGAGACCCAGTACTTC.

This chain links TRBV5-1 with TRBJ2-2; TRBD1 matches at 9 bases. The J segment lost 5 bases and the V segment lost 7 bases, leaving 12 bases of the junction unmatched. CDR1 and CDR2 from the germline V gene are SGHRS and YFSETQ. The CDR3 runs to 16 residues. The CDR3 is CASRLPGQGRTGELFF. The CDR3 coding sequence is TGCGCCAGCCGCCTACCGGGACAGGGAAGGACCGGGGAGCTGTTTTTT. Filled out from reference TRBV5-1 and TRBJ2-2, the complete variable domain reads KAGVTQTPRYLIKTRGQQVTLSCSPISGHRSVSWYQQTPGQGLQFLFEYFSETQRNKGNFPGRFSGRQFSNSRSEMNVSTLELGDSALYLCASRLPGQGRTGELFFGEGSRLTVL.

The V and J genes are TRBV27 and TRBJ2-5; TRBD2 might be the D (6 bases). Trimming took off 5 bases at V and 0 bases at J, with 7 bases between the two ends. This CDR3 has 13 amino acids. Germline V gene data show CDR1 as MNHEY and CDR2 as SMNVEV (reference sequence). The CDR3 region has the DNA TGTGCCAGCAGTCGGGACTACCAAGAGACCCAGTACTTC. Translating gives CASSRDYQETQYF.

The rearrangement uses TRBV19 and TRBJ1-2; D might be TRBD1 (6 bases). V lost 3 bases and J 2 bases, leaving 13 bases between the germline ends. The CDR3 sequence is 15 residues long. CDR1 is LNHDA, CDR2 SQIVND, per germline (reference sequence). The CDR3 loop reads CASSIARGLNYGYTF. In nucleotides, the CDR3 is TGTGCCAGTAGTATTGCCAGGGGCCTCAACTATGGCTACACCTTC. The full variable domain, completed using reference TRBV19 and TRBJ1-2, is DGGITQSPKYLFRKEGQNVTLSCEQNLNHDAMYWYRQDPGQGLRLIYYSQIVNDFQKGDIAEGYSVSREKKESFPLTVTSAQKNPTAFYLCASSIARGLNYGYTFGSGTRLTVV.

There are a few counts of this clone. The CDR3 DNA follows: TGTGCCAGTAGAGCGGGGGACCGAAAATACAATGAGCAGTTCTTC. As protein: CASRAGDRKYNEQFF. The chain recombines TRBV19 with TRBJ2-1, with 8 nucleotides matching TRBD2. The CDR3 has 15 residues. V was clipped by 6 bases and J by 4 bases; unmatched bases: 8. The V gene's germline CDR1 is LNHDA and CDR2 SQIVND (reference sequence).

The rearrangement joins TRBV4-2 to TRBJ2-5; 8 bases fit TRBD2. The CDR3 consists of 16 residues. The germline CDR1 and CDR2 sequences are LGHNA and YNFKEQ. Losses at the gene ends were 0 bases for V and 7 bases for J; bases not matched to a gene: 10. In DNA form, the CDR3 reads TGTGCCAGCAGCCAAGATGCGAGCGGGGGATCCAGGACCCAGTACTTC. Translation gives CASSQDASGGSRTQYF.

This chain connects TRBV2 to TRBJ1-2; no firm D call. V lost 3 bases and J lost 6, with 11 bases in between. The length of the CDR3 is 13 residues. CDR1 SNHLY and CDR2 FYNNEI come from the germline V gene. The CDR3 bases are TGTGCCAGCAGTGATCAGATGGTGGATGGCTACACCTTC. The encoded protein is CASSDQMVDGYTF.

DNA for the CDR3: TGTGCCAGCTCCCCGTTCGGCTCCGGACAGTATAATTCACCCCTCCACTTT. It yields the protein CASSPFGSGQYNSPLHF. The chain joins TRBV18 to TRBJ1-6; D is possibly TRBD1 (6 bases). Germline V gene data show CDR1 as KGHSH and CDR2 as LQKENI. Trimming removed 6 bases from V and 4 bases from J, with 19 bases in between. This CDR3 is 17 amino acids long.

This clone was observed a single time. V is TRBV27 and J is TRBJ2-6; the D gene could be TRBD1 or TRBD2 (5 bases each). Trimming shortened V by 1 base and J by 1 base, and 14 bases separated the two germline ends. CDR1 and CDR2 (germline): MNHEY, SMNVEV (reference sequence). The CDR3 has 18 amino acids. Here the CDR3 DNA reads TGTGCCAGCAGTTTATTCGGAGGCAGGGCTTCTGGGGCCAACGTCCTGACTTTC. Translating it yields CASSLFGGRASGANVLTF.

The V call is TRBV9, the J call TRBJ2-1, with a tentative D call TRBD2 (7 bases). This CDR3 comprises 15 residues. Trimming stripped 0 bases from V and 3 bases from J, with 10 bases between. Per germline, CDR1 SGDLS and CDR2 YYNGEE. CDR3 sequence: CASSVGGGGYNEQFF. The CDR3 bases are TGTGCCAGCAGCGTAGGAGGGGGGGGCTACAATGAGCAGTTCTTC.

This chain uses TRBV5-1 with TRBJ1-3; D unresolved. Between the trimmed V and J ends, which lost 4 bases and 0 bases, there was a span of 5 bases. The length of the CDR3 is 13 residues. The germline V gene has CDR1 SGHRS and CDR2 YFSETQ. The CDR3 spells CASSGGSGNTIYF. The DNA for the CDR3 is TGCGCCAGCAGCGGCGGCTCTGGAAACACCATATATTTT.

V and J are TRBV2 and TRBJ1-1; 7 bases line up with TRBD1. Germline V gene data show CDR1 as SNHLY and CDR2 as FYNNEI. The CDR3 extends over 14 amino acids. J was trimmed by 2 bases and V by 9 bases; bases with no gene match: 9. The CDR3 nucleotides are TGTGCCAGGACGACAGGGCCCTCCAACACTGAAGCTTTCTTT. Its translation: CARTTGPSNTEAFF.

V usage is TRBV6-5 and J usage is TRBJ1-5; D might be TRBD1 (6 bases). Germline assignment: CDR1 MNHEY and CDR2 SVGAGI. CDR3 length equals 14 residues. V lost 2 bases to trimming and J lost 5 bases, with 10 bases between them. CDR3 in amino acids: CASSYKGGHQPQHF. The CDR3, as DNA: TGTGCCAGCAGTTACAAGGGGGGACATCAGCCCCAGCATTTT.

The chain carries TRBV5-1 and TRBJ2-2; maybe TRBD1 (6 bases). This CDR3 has 16 residues. Deletions cut 0 bases from V and 2 bases from J, with 11 bases between. Germline V gives CDR1 SGHRS, CDR2 YFSETQ. The CDR3 protein is CASSLVGTTNTGELFF. CDR3 in DNA: TGCGCCAGCAGCTTGGTGGGGACAACCAACACCGGGGAGCTGTTTTTT.

CDR3 in DNA: TGTGCCAGCAGCTGGACGGGAATAATGGCAGCCGGTGATGGCTACACCTTC. Amino acid sequence: CASSWTGIMAAGDGYTF. This chain links TRBV7-2 with TRBJ1-2; D is unclear. V was trimmed by 4 bases and J by 6 bases, leaving 24 bases between them. The CDR3 has 17 residues. Germline-derived CDR1 and CDR2 are SGHTA and FQGNSA.

This sequence joins TRBV7-2 and TRBJ2-1, with D unclear. V gave up 3 bases and J gave up 4 bases, with 7 bases separating them. The CDR3 has 13 residues. Germline loops: CDR1 SGHTA, CDR2 FQGNSA. The CDR3 sequence is CASSFGPYNEQFF. CDR3 DNA: TGTGCCAGCAGCTTCGGACCGTACAATGAGCAGTTCTTC. The full variable domain, with the rest looked up from reference TRBV7-2 and TRBJ2-1, is GAGVSQSPSNKVTEKGKDVELRCDPISGHTALYWYRQSLGQGLEFLIYFQGNSAPDKSGLPSDRFSAERTGGSVSTLTIQRTQQEDSAVYLCASSFGPYNEQFFGPGTRLTVL.

CDR3 sequence reads: CAWSSDLRDGYTF. For the CDR3, the DNA is TGTGCCTGGAGTTCCGACCTGAGGGATGGCTACACCTTC. V gene TRBV30 combines with J gene TRBJ1-2, with unresolved D. The germline V gene has CDR1 GTSNPN and CDR2 SVGIG (reference sequence). V dropped 2 bases and J dropped 6 bases, with 13 bases sitting between them. The CDR3 contains 13 residues.

The table lists this clone with a few counts. The chain joins TRBV6-6 to TRBJ1-5; D remains ambiguous. The V gene lost 9 bases and the J gene lost 2 bases, with 14 bases spanning the gap. The CDR3 consists of 14 residues. Germline CDR1 and CDR2: MNHNY and SVGAGI (reference sequence). CDR3 amino acids: CASTPGQGNQPQHF. In DNA form, the CDR3 reads TGTGCCAGTACCCCTGGGCAGGGCAATCAGCCCCAGCATTTT.

This chain connects TRBV7-3 to TRBJ1-3; D gene uncertain. Germline V lookup: CDR1 SGHTA, CDR2 FQGTGA. The CDR3 is made up of 14 amino acids. V dropped 5 bases and J dropped 0 bases, with 8 bases sitting between them. The CDR3 region is CASSESGSGNTIYF. DNA of the CDR3: TGTGCCAGCAGCGAATCCGGCTCTGGAAACACCATATATTTT.

To note about this clone: The sample holds other DNA sequences that translate to the same CDR3. The gene calls are TRBV29-1 and TRBJ1-1; 8 nucleotides line up with TRBD1. The CDR3 is 12 residues long. V dropped 6 bases and J dropped 1; count of bases not matched to a gene: 1. Germline CDR1 SQVTM, CDR2 ANQGSEA. In nucleotides, the CDR3 is TGCAGCGTAGACAGGGGGAACACTGAAGCTTTCTTT. It encodes CSVDRGNTEAFF.

The count of this clone is one. This chain connects TRBV18 to TRBJ1-2, with a possible D match to TRBD1 (5 bases). Germline V CDR1 and CDR2: KGHSH, LQKENI. V dropped 0 bases and J dropped 8 bases, with 13 bases sitting between them. The CDR3 length is 14 residues. The DNA of the CDR3 is TGTGCCAGCTCACCACCGGCCAGGGAATACGGCTACACCTTC. It yields the protein CASSPPAREYGYTF.

V is TRBV7-2 and J is TRBJ2-3, with TRBD2 identical over 7 bases. Losses at the gene ends were 8 bases for V and 2 bases for J; bases not matched to a gene: 10. The germline gives CDR1 SGHTA, CDR2 FQGNSA. The CDR3 has 15 residues. The CDR3 loop reads CASLLWGGNTDTQYF. The CDR3 DNA follows: TGTGCCAGCCTCCTTTGGGGGGGGAACACAGATACGCAGTATTTT. The full variable domain, rest sourced from reference TRBV7-2 and TRBJ2-3, is GAGVSQSPSNKVTEKGKDVELRCDPISGHTALYWYRQSLGQGLEFLIYFQGNSAPDKSGLPSDRFSAERTGGSVSTLTIQRTQQEDSAVYLCASLLWGGNTDTQYFGPGTRLTVL.

The V and J genes are TRBV4-2 and TRBJ2-2, with 7 bases that match TRBD1. CDR1 and CDR2 (germline): LGHNA, YNFKEQ. Trimming removed 2 bases from V and 9 bases from J; junction bases left unmatched: 9. CDR3 length: 15 residues. CDR3 DNA sequence: TGTGCCAGCAGCCAACCTGAACAGGGGTCGCGGGAGCTGTTTTTT. It yields the protein CASSQPEQGSRELFF.

The chain couples TRBV5-6 to TRBJ1-6; no clear D. This CDR3 contains 15 residues. Looked up from germline, CDR1 is SGHDT and CDR2 is YYEEEE. V lost 1 base to trimming and J lost 0 bases, with 5 bases between them. The CDR3 DNA reads as TGTGCCAGCAGCTTGTACCTCTCCTATAATTCACCCCTCCACTTT. It translates to CASSLYLSYNSPLHF.

The rearrangement uses TRBV27 and TRBJ1-6; a possible D gene is TRBD1 (5 bases). The V end lost 0 bases, the J end lost 7 bases, and 10 bases lay between the germline ends. The CDR3 has 15 amino acids. CDR1 is MNHEY, CDR2 SMNVEV, per germline (reference sequence). The CDR3 protein is CASSLSWGGNSPLHF. As DNA, the CDR3 is TGTGCCAGCAGTTTATCGTGGGGGGGAAATTCACCCCTCCACTTT.

Only one count was recorded for this clone. The rearrangement joins TRBV12-3 or TRBV12-4 to TRBJ1-5, with D uncertain. This CDR3 region has 13 residues. Trimming removed 8 bases at V and 2 bases at J, with 10 bases between. CDR3 region: CASGREGNQPQHF. DNA for the CDR3: TGTGCCAGCGGAAGAGAGGGCAATCAGCCCCAGCATTTT.

The chain employs TRBV4-1 and TRBJ2-2, with TRBD2 identical over 10 bases. CDR3 length equals 17 residues. V lost 3 bases and J lost 4; bases outside the gene matches: 8. Per the germline V gene, CDR1 is MGHRA and CDR2 is YSYEKL. The CDR3 spells CASSHWGLARGTGELFF. CDR3 nucleotides: TGCGCCAGCAGCCATTGGGGACTAGCGCGCGGCACCGGGGAGCTGTTTTTT.

The chain carries TRBV6-6 and TRBJ2-3; 9 bases align to TRBD1. This CDR3 is built from 13 residues. V shed 6 bases and J 3 bases; nucleotides not matched to a gene: 1. The germline gives CDR1 MNHNY, CDR2 SVGAGI (reference sequence). CDR3 bases: TGTGCCAGCAGGACAGGGGGGACAGATACGCAGTATTTT. This codes for CASRTGGTDTQYF.

The V call is TRBV18, the J call TRBJ2-5; no clear D. Trimming shortened V by 1 base and J by 5 bases, and 8 bases separated the two germline ends. The CDR3 length is 13 residues. The germline CDR1 and CDR2 sequences are KGHSH and LQKENI. The CDR3 region is CASSPRPDETQYF. The CDR3 DNA reads as TGTGCCAGCTCACCACGCCCCGACGAGACCCAGTACTTC. The whole variable domain, remainder taken from reference TRBV18 and TRBJ2-5, is NAGVMQNPRHLVRRRGQEARLRCSPMKGHSHVYWYRQLPEEGLKFMVYLQKENIIDESGMPKERFSAEFPKEGPSILRIQQVVRGDSAAYFCASSPRPDETQYFGPGTRLLVL.